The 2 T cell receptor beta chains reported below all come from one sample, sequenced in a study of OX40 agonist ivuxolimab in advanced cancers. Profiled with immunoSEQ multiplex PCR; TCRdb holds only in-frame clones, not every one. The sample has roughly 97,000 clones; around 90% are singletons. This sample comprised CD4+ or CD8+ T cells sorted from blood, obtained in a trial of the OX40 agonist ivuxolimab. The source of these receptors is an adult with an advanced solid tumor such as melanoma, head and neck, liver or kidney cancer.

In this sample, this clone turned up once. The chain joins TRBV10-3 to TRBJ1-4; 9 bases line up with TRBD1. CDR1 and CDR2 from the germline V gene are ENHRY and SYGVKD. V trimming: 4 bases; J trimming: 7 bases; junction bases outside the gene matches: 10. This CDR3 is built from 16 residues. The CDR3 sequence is CAISGSLTGGIEKLFF. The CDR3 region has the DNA TGTGCCATCAGTGGAAGCCTTACAGGGGGCATTGAAAAACTGTTTTTT.

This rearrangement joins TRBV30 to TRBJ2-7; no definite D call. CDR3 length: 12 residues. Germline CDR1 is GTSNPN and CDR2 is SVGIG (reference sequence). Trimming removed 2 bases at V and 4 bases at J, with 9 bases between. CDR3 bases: TGTGCCTGGAGTCCGACTGGGTACGAGCAGTACTTC. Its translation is CAWSPTGYEQYF.